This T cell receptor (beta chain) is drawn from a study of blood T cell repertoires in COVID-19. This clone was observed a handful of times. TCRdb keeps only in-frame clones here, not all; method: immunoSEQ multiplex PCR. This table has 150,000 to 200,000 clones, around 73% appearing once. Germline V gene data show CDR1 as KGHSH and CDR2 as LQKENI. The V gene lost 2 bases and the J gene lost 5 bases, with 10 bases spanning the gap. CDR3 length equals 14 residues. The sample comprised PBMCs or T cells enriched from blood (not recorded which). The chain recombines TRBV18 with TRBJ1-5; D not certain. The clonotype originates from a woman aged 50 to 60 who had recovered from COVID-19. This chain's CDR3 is CASSPYGEDQPQHF. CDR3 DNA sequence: TGTGCCAGCTCACCATACGGTGAGGATCAGCCCCAGCATTTT.